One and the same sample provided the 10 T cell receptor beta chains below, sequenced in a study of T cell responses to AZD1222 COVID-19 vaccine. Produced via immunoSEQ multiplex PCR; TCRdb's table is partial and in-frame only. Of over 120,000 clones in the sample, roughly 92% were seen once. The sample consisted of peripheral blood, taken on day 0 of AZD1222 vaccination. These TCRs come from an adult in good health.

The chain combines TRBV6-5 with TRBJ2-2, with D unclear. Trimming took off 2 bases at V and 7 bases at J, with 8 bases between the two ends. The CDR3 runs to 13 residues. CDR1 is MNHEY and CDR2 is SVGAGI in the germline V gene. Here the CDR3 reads CASSYQTNGELFF. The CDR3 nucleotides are TGTGCCAGCAGTTACCAAACGAACGGGGAGCTGTTTTTT.

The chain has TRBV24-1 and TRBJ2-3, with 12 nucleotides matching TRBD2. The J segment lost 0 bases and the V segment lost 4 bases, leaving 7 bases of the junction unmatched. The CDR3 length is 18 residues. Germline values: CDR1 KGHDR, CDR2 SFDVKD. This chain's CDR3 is CATSDSGLAGPSTDTQYF. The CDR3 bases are TGTGCCACCAGTGACTCTGGACTAGCGGGACCTAGCACAGATACGCAGTATTTT.

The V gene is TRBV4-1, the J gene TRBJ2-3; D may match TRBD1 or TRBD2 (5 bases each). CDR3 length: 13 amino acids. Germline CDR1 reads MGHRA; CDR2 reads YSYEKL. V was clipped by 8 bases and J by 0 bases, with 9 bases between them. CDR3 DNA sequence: TGCGCCAGCGGGACGGGGAGCACAGATACGCAGTATTTT. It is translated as CASGTGSTDTQYF.

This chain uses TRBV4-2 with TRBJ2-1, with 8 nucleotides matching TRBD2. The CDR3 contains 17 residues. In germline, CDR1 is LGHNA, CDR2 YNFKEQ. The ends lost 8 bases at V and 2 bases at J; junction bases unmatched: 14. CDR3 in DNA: TGTGCCAGCTCGGGGGGAGATTATAGCGGGACCTACAATGAGCAGTTCTTC. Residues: CASSGGDYSGTYNEQFF.

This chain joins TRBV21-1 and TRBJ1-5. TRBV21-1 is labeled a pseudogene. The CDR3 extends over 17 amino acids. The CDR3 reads CASSKGGLAGSNQPQHF. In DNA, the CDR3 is TGTGCCAGCAGCAAAGGGGGGTTGGCCGGTAGCAATCAGCCCCAGCATTTT.

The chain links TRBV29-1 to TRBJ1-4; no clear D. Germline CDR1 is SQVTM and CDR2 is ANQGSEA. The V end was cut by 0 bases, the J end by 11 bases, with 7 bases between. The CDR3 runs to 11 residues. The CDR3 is CSVEEDGKLFF. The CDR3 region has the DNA TGCAGCGTTGAAGAAGATGGGAAACTGTTTTTT.

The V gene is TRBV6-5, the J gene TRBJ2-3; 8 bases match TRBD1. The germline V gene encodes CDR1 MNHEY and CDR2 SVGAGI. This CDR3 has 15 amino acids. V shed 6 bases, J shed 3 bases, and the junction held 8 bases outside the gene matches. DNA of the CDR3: TGTGCCAGCAGCGGGACAGGCCCCCCGACAGATACGCAGTATTTT. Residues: CASSGTGPPTDTQYF.

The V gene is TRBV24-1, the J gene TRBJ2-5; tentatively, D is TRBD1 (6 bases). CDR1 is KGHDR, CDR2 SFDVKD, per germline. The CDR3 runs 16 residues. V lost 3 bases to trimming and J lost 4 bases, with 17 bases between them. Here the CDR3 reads CATSDGQGSRGETQYF. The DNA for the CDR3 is TGTGCCACCAGTGATGGCCAGGGGTCGAGGGGAGAGACCCAGTACTTC.

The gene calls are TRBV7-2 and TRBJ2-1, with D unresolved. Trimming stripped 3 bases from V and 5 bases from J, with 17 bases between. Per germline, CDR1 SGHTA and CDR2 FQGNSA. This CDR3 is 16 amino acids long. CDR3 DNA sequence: TGTGCCAGCAGCTTTTATCGGGTTTCGAAGAACAATGAGCAGTTCTTC. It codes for CASSFYRVSKNNEQFF.

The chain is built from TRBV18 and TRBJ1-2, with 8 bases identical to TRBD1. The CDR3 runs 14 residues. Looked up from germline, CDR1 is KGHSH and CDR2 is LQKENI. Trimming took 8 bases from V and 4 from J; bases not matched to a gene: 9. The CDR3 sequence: CASLGQGPIYGYTF. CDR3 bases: TGTGCCAGCCTCGGACAGGGCCCGATCTATGGCTACACCTTC.